A single sample is the source of the 11 T cell receptor beta chains below, sequenced in a study of blood T cell repertoires in COVID-19. Data came from immunoSEQ multiplex PCR; TCRdb stores just in-frame clones and leaves some out. The sample shows some 73,000 clones, around 86% of them seen only once. The sample taken for sequencing was peripheral blood. The origin of the receptors is a woman aged 60-70 years with acute or convalescent COVID-19.

The chain is built from TRBV9 and TRBJ1-5; 7 positions agree with TRBD1. CDR1 SGDLS and CDR2 YYNGEE come from the germline V gene. This CDR3 spans 13 amino acids. J was trimmed by 8 bases and V by 3 bases; bases with no gene match: 5. The DNA of the CDR3 is TGTGCCAGCAGCGCCTTTACAGGGGAGCCCCAGCATTTT. Residues: CASSAFTGEPQHF.

The rearrangement joins TRBV2 to TRBJ1-5; 9 bases fit TRBD1. Germline assignment: CDR1 SNHLY and CDR2 FYNNEI. Trimming at V came to 10 bases and at J to 4 bases, leaving 2 bases not matched to a gene. CDR3 length equals 12 residues. The CDR3 loop reads CAIGQGNQPQHF. The CDR3 nucleotides are TGTGCCATAGGACAGGGGAATCAGCCCCAGCATTTT.

The CDR3, as DNA: TGTGCCAGCAGTTTGGCCAGGGGCGGGGGCTACACCTTC. Its protein is CASSLARGGGYTF. The chain has TRBV12-3 or TRBV12-4 and TRBJ1-2; the D gene is possibly TRBD1 (6 bases). The CDR3 covers 13 residues. V was cut by 3 bases and J by 8 bases, with 13 bases left in between.

J is TRBJ1-1 and V is TRBV28; tentative D call: TRBD1 (6 bases). V was pared by 6 bases and J by 0 bases, with 11 bases between. The CDR3 is 14 residues long. Germline lookup yields CDR1 MDHEN and CDR2 SYDVKM. CDR3 sequence reads: CASRSGVMNTEAFF. The CDR3 nucleotides are TGTGCCAGCAGATCAGGGGTGATGAACACTGAAGCTTTCTTT.

V and J are TRBV6-5 and TRBJ2-1; 10 bases are shared with TRBD2. CDR3 length equals 14 residues. The J segment lost 12 bases and the V segment lost 0 bases, leaving 5 bases of the junction unmatched. CDR1 and CDR2 (germline): MNHEY, SVGAGI. The chain's CDR3 is CASSYSSSGGGQFF. Here the CDR3 DNA reads TGTGCCAGCAGTTACTCGTCTAGCGGGGGCGGGCAGTTCTTC.

The chain employs TRBV3-1 (or the pseudogene TRBV3-2) and TRBJ1-6; 7 bases are shared with TRBD1. V dropped 4 bases and J dropped 6; count of bases not matched to a gene: 9. CDR3 length: 16 residues. Per the germline V gene, CDR1 is LGHDT and CDR2 is YNNKEL (reference sequence). CDR3 loop: CASSRQGGMTNSPLHF. The CDR3 bases are TGTGCCAGCAGCCGGCAAGGGGGCATGACTAATTCACCCCTCCACTTT.

This clone was counted a few times. V and J are TRBV20-1 and TRBJ1-5; 8 bases line up with TRBD1. Germline V gene data show CDR1 as DFQATT and CDR2 as SNEGSKA (reference sequence). The CDR3 totals 14 residues. The ends lost 3 bases at V and 7 bases at J; junction bases unmatched: 8. CDR3 DNA sequence: TGCAGTGCTAGTCCCGGGACAGGAGTACAGCCCCAGCATTTT. It translates to CSASPGTGVQPQHF.

The rearrangement links TRBV18 to TRBJ1-2, with D uncertain. The CDR3 runs to 13 residues. Trimming cost V 0 bases and J 8 bases, with 10 bases left between them. Per germline, CDR1 KGHSH and CDR2 LQKENI. The CDR3 bases are TGTGCCAGCTCACCACCGTCTAGTTCGGGCTACACCTTC. It specifies CASSPPSSSGYTF.

In its sample, this clone was seen once. The genes are TRBV6-2 or TRBV6-3 and TRBJ1-2; D remains unclear. V was cut by 5 bases and J by 5 bases, with 12 bases left in between. The CDR3 has 13 amino acids. The V gene's germline CDR1 is MNHEY and CDR2 SVGEGT. The CDR3 DNA sequence: TGTGCCAGCAGTCGCGGGGTAGGATATGGCTACACCTTC. Translating gives CASSRGVGYGYTF.

V and J are TRBV30 and TRBJ1-6; TRBD1 agrees at 7 bases. V trimming: 3 bases; J trimming: 7 bases; junction bases outside the gene matches: 3. CDR3 size: 13 residues. CDR1 GTSNPN and CDR2 SVGIG come from the germline V gene (reference sequence). DNA of the CDR3: TGTGCCTGGAGAGACAGGGAGAATTCACCCCTCCACTTT. Its translation is CAWRDRENSPLHF.

The chain is built from TRBV19 and TRBJ1-2, with D tentatively TRBD1 (6 bases). V was shortened by 7 bases and J by 4 bases, with 13 bases between the two germline ends. The germline V gene encodes CDR1 LNHDA and CDR2 SQIVND (reference sequence). This CDR3 is built from 13 residues. The CDR3 nucleotides read TGTGCCAGTACCCCCCAGGGGCCCTATGGCTACACCTTC. This codes for CASTPQGPYGYTF.